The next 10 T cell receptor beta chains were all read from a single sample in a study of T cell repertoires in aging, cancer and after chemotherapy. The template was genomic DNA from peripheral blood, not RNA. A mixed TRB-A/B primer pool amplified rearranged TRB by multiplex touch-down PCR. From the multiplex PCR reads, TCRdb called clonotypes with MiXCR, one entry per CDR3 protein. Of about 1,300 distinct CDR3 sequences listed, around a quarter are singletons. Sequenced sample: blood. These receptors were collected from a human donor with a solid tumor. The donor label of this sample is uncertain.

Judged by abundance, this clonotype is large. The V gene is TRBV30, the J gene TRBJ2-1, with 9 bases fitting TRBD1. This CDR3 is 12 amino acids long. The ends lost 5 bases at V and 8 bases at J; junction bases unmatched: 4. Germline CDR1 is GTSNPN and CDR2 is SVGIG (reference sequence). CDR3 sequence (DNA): TGTGCCTGGGGGACAGGGCGTGATGAGCAGTTCTTC. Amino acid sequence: CAWGTGRDEQFF.

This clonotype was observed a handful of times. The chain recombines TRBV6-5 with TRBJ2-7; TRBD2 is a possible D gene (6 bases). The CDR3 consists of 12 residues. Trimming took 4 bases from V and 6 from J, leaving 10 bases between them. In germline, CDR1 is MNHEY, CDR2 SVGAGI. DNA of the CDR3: TGTGCCAGCAGTTGGGTGGGGGGCGAGCAGTACTTC. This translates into CASSWVGGEQYF.

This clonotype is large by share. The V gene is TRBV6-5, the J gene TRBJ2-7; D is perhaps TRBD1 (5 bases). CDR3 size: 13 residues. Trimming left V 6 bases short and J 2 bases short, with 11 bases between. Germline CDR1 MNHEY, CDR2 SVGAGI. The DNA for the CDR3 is TGTGCCAGCAGGTATCGACAGCCCTACGAGCAGTACTTC. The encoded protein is CASRYRQPYEQYF.

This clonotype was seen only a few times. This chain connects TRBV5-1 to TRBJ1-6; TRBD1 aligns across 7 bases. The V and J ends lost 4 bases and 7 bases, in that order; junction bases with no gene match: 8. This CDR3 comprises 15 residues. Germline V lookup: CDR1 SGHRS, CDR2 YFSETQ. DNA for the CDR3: TGCGCCAGCAGCCCTGGGGACAGCCCAAATTCACCCCTCCACTTT. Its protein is CASSPGDSPNSPLHF.

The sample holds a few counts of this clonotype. CDR3 residues: CASSIKPGLAGGDSSYEQYF. CDR3 in DNA: TGTGCCAGCAGCATCAAACCGGGACTAGCGGGGGGGGATAGCTCCTACGAGCAGTACTTC. V gene TRBV5-7 combines with J gene TRBJ2-7; 16 bases agree with TRBD2. TRBV5-7 is an ORF; its function is uncertain. V shed 4 bases, J shed 0 bases, and the junction held 13 bases outside the gene matches. The CDR3 is 20 amino acids.

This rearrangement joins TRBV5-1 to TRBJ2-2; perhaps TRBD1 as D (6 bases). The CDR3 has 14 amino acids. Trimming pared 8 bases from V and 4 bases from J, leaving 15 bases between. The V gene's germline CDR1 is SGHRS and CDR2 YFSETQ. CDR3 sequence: CASQQGIFTGELFF. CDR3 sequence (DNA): TGCGCCAGTCAACAGGGTATATTCACCGGGGAGCTGTTTTTT. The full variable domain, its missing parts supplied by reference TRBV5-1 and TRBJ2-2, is KAGVTQTPRYLIKTRGQQVTLSCSPISGHRSVSWYQQTPGQGLQFLFEYFSETQRNKGNFPGRFSGRQFSNSRSEMNVSTLELGDSALYLCASQQGIFTGELFFGEGSRLTVL.

The CDR3 DNA reads as TGTGCCAGCTCACCAGCGCGGGGTCTTAGGTCCTACGAGCAGTACTTC. Amino acid sequence: CASSPARGLRSYEQYF. The gene calls are TRBV18 and TRBJ2-7; a possible D gene is TRBD2 (6 bases). Germline CDR1 KGHSH, CDR2 LQKENI. This CDR3 has 16 amino acids. Trimming removed 2 bases at V and 1 base at J, with 15 bases between.

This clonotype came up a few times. CDR3 sequence: CASSQSGTGYEQYF. CDR3 coding DNA: TGTGCCAGCAGCCAGTCCGGGACAGGGTACGAGCAGTACTTC. The chain joins TRBV5-5 to TRBJ2-7; the match to TRBD1 covers 9 bases. CDR1 is SGHKS, CDR2 YYEKEE, per germline (reference sequence). Trimming took 4 bases from V and 4 from J; bases not matched to a gene: 6. This CDR3 contains 14 residues.

The CDR3 protein is CASSDRDPMVYEQYF. CDR3 DNA sequence: TGTGCCAGCAGTGACCGGGACCCCATGGTGTACGAGCAGTACTTC. V is TRBV6-2 or TRBV6-3 and J is TRBJ2-7; perhaps D is TRBD1 or TRBD2 (5 bases each). Deletions cut 5 bases from V and 4 bases from J, with 18 bases between. The CDR3 runs 15 residues. Germline V gene lookup returns CDR1 MNHEY and CDR2 SVGEGT.

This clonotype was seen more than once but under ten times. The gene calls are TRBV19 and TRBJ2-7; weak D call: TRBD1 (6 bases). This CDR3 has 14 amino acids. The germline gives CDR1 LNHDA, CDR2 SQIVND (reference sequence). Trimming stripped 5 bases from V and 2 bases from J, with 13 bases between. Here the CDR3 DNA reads TGTGCCAGTAGTTTCCGGGACACGACCTACGAGCAGTACTTC. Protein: CASSFRDTTYEQYF.